This TCR beta chain stems from a study of blood T cell repertoires in COVID-19. Produced via immunoSEQ multiplex PCR; TCRdb's table is partial and in-frame only. The table includes about 140,000 clones, 70% to 90% detected once. The sequenced material came from peripheral blood. The TCR sequence derives from a human donor in a cohort sampled during active COVID-19.

The CDR3 is CSVQGNTEAFF. In nucleotides, the CDR3 is TGCAGCGTACAGGGGAACACTGAAGCTTTCTTT. This chain joins TRBV29-1 and TRBJ1-1, with TRBD1 as a possible D gene (6 bases). Germline CDR1 and CDR2: SQVTM and ANQGSEA. The CDR3 covers 11 residues. The V end lost 6 bases, the J end lost 1 base, and 6 bases lay between the germline ends.